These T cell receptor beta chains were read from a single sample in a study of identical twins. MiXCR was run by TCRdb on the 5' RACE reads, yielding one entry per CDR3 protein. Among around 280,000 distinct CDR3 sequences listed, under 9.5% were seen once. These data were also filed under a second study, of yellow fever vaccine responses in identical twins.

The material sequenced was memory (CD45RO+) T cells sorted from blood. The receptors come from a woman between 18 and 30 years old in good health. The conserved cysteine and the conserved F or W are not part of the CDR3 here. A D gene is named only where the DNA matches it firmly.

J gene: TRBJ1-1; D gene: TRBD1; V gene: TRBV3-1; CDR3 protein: ASSLETGMNTEAF
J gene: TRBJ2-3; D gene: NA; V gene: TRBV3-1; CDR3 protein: ASSQKGGTDTQY
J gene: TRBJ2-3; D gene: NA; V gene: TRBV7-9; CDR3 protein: ASSPTTSSADTQY
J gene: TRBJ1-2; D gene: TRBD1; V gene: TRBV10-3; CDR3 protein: AISESGRGYGYT
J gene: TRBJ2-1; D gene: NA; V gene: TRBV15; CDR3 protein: ATSRDPRGVILYNEQF
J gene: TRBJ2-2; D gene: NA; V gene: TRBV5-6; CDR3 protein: ASSRRTVNTGELF
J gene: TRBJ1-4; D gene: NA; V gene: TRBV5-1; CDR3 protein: ASGLGEGNEKLF
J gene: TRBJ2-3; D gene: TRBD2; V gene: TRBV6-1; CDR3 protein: ASTTSSGRALGTQY
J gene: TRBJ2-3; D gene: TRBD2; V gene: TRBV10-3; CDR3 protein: AIGGMSGVSTDTQY
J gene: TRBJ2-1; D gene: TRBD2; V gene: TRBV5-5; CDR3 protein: ASSSRHRLAGVNNEQF
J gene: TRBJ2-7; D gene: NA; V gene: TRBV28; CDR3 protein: ASSSGHIYEQY
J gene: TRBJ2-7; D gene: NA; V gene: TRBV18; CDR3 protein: ASMDGSYEQY
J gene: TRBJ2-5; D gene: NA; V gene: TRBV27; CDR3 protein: ASSGVSGETQY
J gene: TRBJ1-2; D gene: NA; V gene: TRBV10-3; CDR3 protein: AISDGSAANYGYT
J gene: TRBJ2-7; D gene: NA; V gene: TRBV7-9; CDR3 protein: ASSQQRAGYEQY
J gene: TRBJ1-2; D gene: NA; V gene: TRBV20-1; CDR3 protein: SARDSGGLLGGYT
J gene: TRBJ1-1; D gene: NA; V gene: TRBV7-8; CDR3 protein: ASSQRTGSTEAF
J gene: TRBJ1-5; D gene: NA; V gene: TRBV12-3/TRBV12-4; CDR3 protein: ASSLRAGDQPQH
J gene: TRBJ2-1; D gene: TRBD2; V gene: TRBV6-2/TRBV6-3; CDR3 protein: ASGTGGSYNEQF
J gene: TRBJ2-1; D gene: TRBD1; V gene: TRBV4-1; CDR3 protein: ASSDRGLGANEQF
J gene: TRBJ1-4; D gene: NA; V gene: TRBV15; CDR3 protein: ATSRERRVNEKLF
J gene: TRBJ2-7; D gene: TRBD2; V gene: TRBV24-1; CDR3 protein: ATSAAGGEQY
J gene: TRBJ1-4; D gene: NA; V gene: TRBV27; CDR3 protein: ASLSLGKLF
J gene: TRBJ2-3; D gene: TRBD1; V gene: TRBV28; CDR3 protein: ASSFGDRVSDTQY
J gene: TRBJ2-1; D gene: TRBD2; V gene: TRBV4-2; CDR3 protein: ASSQDRRAGLVNNEQF
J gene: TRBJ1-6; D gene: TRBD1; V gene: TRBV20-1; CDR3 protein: SARGGTAYNSPLH
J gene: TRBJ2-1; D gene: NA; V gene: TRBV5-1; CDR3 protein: ASSSPAGGPGNEQF
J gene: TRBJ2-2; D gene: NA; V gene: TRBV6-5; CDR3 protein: ATNRVSGELF
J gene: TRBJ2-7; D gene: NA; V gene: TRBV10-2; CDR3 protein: ASSQGTEIY
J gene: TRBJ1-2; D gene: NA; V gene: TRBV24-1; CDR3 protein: ATSDQGRRGYT
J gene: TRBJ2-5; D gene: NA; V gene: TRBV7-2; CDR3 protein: ASSLSSARRGEETQY
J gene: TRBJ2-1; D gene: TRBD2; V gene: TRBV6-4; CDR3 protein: ASSATSGGLNEQF
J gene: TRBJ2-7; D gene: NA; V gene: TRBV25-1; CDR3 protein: ASIESSGGEQY
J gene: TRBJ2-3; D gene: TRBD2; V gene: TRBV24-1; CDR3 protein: ATGGLAGGIDTQY
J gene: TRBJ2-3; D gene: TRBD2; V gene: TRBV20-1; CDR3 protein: SVQAGGRDTQY
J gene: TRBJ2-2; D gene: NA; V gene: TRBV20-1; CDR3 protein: SASPANTGELF
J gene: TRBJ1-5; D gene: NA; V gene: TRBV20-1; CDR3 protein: SARAPRGGDSNQPQH
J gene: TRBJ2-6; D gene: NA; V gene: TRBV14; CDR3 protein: ASSFRRGDSRSGANVLT
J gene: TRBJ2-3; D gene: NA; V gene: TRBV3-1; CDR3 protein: ASSQGPTFTDTQY